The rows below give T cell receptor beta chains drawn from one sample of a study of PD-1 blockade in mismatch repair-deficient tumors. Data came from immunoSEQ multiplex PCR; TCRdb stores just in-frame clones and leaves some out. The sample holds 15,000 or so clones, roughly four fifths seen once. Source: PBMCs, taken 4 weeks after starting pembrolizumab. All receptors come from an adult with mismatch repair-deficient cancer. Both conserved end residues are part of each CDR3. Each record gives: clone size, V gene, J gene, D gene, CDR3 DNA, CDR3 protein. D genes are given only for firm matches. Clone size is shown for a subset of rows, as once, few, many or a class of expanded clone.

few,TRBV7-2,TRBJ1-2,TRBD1,TGTGCCAGCAGCTCCTCGACAGGGACTAACTATGGCTACACCTTC,CASSSSTGTNYGYTF
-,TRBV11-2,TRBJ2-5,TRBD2,TGTGCCAGCAGCTTAGGGGGACTAGCATATCAAGAGACCCAGTACTTC,CASSLGGLAYQETQYF
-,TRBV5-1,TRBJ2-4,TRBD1,TGCGCCAGCAGCCCGACGGGACAGGGAAACATTCAGTACTTC,CASSPTGQGNIQYF
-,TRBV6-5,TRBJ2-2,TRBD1,TGTGCCAGCAGGCGGGACAGGGACGGCGGGGAGCTGTTTTTT,CASRRDRDGGELFF
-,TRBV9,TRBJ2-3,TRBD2,TGTGCCAGCAGCGTAGTAGGCGGGAGCATCTTCACAGATACGCAGTATTTT,CASSVVGGSIFTDTQYF
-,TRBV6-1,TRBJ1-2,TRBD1,TGTGCCAGCAGTGAAGCGGGACAGAACTATGGCTACACCTTC,CASSEAGQNYGYTF
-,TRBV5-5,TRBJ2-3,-,TGTGCCAGCAGGTGGTTGGAGAGGGGCACAGATACGCAGTATTTT,CASRWLERGTDTQYF
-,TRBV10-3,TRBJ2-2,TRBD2,TGTGCCATCAGTGATCTTGCGGGAGCCTCCGGGGAGCTGTTTTTT,CAISDLAGASGELFF
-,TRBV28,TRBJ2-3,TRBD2,TGTGCCAGCAGTTCGGTAGCGGGGTTCACAGATACGCAGTATTTT,CASSSVAGFTDTQYF
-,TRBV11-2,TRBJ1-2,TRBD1,TGTGCCAGCAGCTTAGTGACGGGACAGGGAGGTGCTGCAGGTGGCTACACCTTC,CASSLVTGQGGAAGGYTF
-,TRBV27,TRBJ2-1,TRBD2,TGTGCCAGCAGTTCACTAGCGGGAGGAGTCCATGAGCAGTTCTTC,CASSSLAGGVHEQFF
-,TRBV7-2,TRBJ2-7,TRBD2,TGTGCCAGCAGACCCCAGGTAGCGGGACTTTTCGAGCAGTACTTC,CASRPQVAGLFEQYF
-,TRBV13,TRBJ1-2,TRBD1,TGTGCCAGCAGCCAAGACAGGGCGCATGGCTACACCTTC,CASSQDRAHGYTF
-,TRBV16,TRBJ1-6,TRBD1,TGTGCCAGCAGCCGACAGGGGAAGTTAAATTCACCCCTCCACTTT,CASSRQGKLNSPLHF
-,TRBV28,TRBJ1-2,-,TGTGCCAGCAGTTCCCCGGGATCGCGTCGGGGCTACACCTTC,CASSSPGSRRGYTF
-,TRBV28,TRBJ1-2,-,TGTGCCAGCAGTTTCCTCCCTAACTATGGCTACACCTTC,CASSFLPNYGYTF
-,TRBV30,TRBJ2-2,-,TGTGCCTGGATGGGCCTCAGGGGCCCCGGGGAGCTGTTTTTT,CAWMGLRGPGELFF
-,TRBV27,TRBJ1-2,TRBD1,TGTGCCAGCAGTCCCCGGGACAGGGAGGTTCCGCGCGGCTACACCTTC,CASSPRDREVPRGYTF
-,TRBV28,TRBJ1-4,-,TGTGCCAGCAGTTCTTTCCCACGGACAGCAAAAGCAACTAATGAAAAACTGTTTTTT,CASSSFPRTAKATNEKLFF
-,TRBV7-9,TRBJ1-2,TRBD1,TGTGCCAGCAGCTTTACAGGGGTTGGCTACACCTTC,CASSFTGVGYTF
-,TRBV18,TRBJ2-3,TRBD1,TGTGCCAGCTCACGGACAGGAAGCACAGATACGCAGTATTTT,CASSRTGSTDTQYF
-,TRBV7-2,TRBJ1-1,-,TGTGCAACCGACTTATTCTGGAAGAACACTGAAGCTTTCTTT,CATDLFWKNTEAFF
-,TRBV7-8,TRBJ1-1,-,TGTGCCAGCAGCCCCCTAGGTGGGGGGACTAACACTGAAGCTTTCTTT,CASSPLGGGTNTEAFF
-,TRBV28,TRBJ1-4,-,TGTGCCAGCAGTTTTGGAGGGAATGAAAAACTGTTTTTT,CASSFGGNEKLFF
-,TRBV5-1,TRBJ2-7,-,TGCGCCAGCAGCCCCCAGGGGCCCTCCTACGAGCAGTACTTC,CASSPQGPSYEQYF
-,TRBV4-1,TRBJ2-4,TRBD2,TGCGCCAGCAGCCAAGATCGATCTAGCGGCAAAAACATTCAGTACTTC,CASSQDRSSGKNIQYF
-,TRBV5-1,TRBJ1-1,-,TGCGCCAGCAGCTTGGGACAGCAAAACACTGAAGCTTTCTTT,CASSLGQQNTEAFF
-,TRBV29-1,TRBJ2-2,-,TGCAGCGGGAGAAGGGGTCAGGCCGGGGAGCTGTTTTTT,CSGRRGQAGELFF
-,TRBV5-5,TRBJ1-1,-,TGTGCCAGCAGCCCCCAGGGCGCTGGGTTTAAGACTGAAGCTTTCTTT,CASSPQGAGFKTEAFF
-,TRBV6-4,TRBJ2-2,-,TGTGCCAGCAGTGAGGGTAGCATCGGGGAGCTGTTTTTT,CASSEGSIGELFF
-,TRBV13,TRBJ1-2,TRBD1,TGTGCCAGCAGCTTAGGGAACCACCGGGACAGGGATGGCTACACCTTC,CASSLGNHRDRDGYTF
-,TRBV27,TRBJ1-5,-,TGTGCCAGCAGTAGGGCGGGTAGCAATCAGCCCCAGCATTTT,CASSRAGSNQPQHF
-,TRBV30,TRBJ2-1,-,TGTGCCTGGAGTGTATCCGGGTACAATGAGCAGTTCTTC,CAWSVSGYNEQFF
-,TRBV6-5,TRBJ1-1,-,TGTGCCAGCAGTTACTCGACAGTGAAAGGGAACACTGAAGCTTTCTTT,CASSYSTVKGNTEAFF
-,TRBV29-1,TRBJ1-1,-,TGCAGCGCCGCTCTTCAGGGTAACACTGAAGCTTTCTTT,CSAALQGNTEAFF
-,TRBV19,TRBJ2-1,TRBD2,TGTGCCAGTAGTAGGACGGGACTAGCGGACAATGAGCAGTTCTTC,CASSRTGLADNEQFF
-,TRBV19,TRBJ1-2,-,TGTGCCAGCTCGTCGGGACACAGTAACTATGGCTACACCTTC,CASSSGHSNYGYTF
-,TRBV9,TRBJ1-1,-,TGTGCCAGCAGCCTGACACCCATGAACACTGAAGCTTTCTTT,CASSLTPMNTEAFF
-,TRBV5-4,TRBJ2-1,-,TGTGCCAGCAGCTTCGACAGACCGCAGGACAATGAGCAGTTCTTC,CASSFDRPQDNEQFF
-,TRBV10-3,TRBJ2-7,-,TGTGCCATCAGTGACGGACAGGGAGGGACCTACGAGCAGTACTTC,CAISDGQGGTYEQYF
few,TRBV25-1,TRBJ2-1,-,TGTGCCAGCAGTGAATTTCAGGAGGAAGGTGAGCAGTTCTTC,CASSEFQEEGEQFF
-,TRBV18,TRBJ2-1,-,TGTGCCAGCTCACCAACAGGGGTAGCGGGATTGAGTGAGCAGTTCTTC,CASSPTGVAGLSEQFF
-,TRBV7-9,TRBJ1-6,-,TGTGCCAGCAGCCTAGGTGGGGTAGGGGATTCACCCCTCCACTTT,CASSLGGVGDSPLHF
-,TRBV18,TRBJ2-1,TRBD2,TGTGCCAGCTCACTTCGACTAGCTTCCTACAATGAGCAGTTCTTC,CASSLRLASYNEQFF
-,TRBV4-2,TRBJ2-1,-,TGTGCCAGCAGACAGAACCCTAGCGTACTGTACAATGAGCAGTTCTTC,CASRQNPSVLYNEQFF
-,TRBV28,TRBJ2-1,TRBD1,TGTGCCAGCACTCTAAGGACAGGGGTAGGCAATGAGCAGTTCTTC,CASTLRTGVGNEQFF
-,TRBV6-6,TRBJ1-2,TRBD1,TGTGCCAGCAGCTCAACAGGGGACTATGGCTACACCTTC,CASSSTGDYGYTF
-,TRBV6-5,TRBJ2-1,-,TGTGCCACCGCTTCAACGAACGAGAATGAGCAGTTCTTC,CATASTNENEQFF
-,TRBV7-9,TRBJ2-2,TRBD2,TGTGCCAGCAGCAGGACTAGCGGGAGGGACTACACCGGGGAGCTGTTTTTT,CASSRTSGRDYTGELFF
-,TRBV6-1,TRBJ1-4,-,TGTGCCAGCAGTGAAGCGGGCAGGGTCGATGAAAAACTGTTTTTT,CASSEAGRVDEKLFF
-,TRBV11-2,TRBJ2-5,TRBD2,TGTGCCAGCAGCTTAACTAGCGGGTGGGGCCAAGAGACCCAGTACTTC,CASSLTSGWGQETQYF
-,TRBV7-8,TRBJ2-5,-,TGTGCCAGCAGCTCCCCCGACAGACCGTACCAAGAGACCCAGTACTTC,CASSSPDRPYQETQYF
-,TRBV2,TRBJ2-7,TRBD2,TGTGCCAGCAGTGAACCGGGAGGGCCTACCAACGAGCAGTACTTC,CASSEPGGPTNEQYF
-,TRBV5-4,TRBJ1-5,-,TGTGCCAGCTCTCATGGGGTCCGGGAAACCCAGCATTTT,CASSHGVRETQHF
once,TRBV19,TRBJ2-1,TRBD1,TGTGCCAGTGGAACAGGGGGCGCGGGTGAGCAGTTCTTC,CASGTGGAGEQFF
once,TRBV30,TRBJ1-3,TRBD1,TGTGCCTGGAGGGACCAAGGGACAGGGTATCGTGGAAACACCATATATTTT,CAWRDQGTGYRGNTIYF
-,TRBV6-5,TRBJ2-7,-,TGTGCCAGCAGTTACTCGTTTCAATACGAGCAGTACTTC,CASSYSFQYEQYF